This record looks at one T cell receptor (beta chain) sequence and its context. Its antigen target is currently unknown. The record has no base qualities; no much larger clone is one base away. The source of the sample is a study of beta chain features in type 1 diabetes (dated by TCRdb to 2016 to 2019). A note on the overall study: Patients and healthy donors did not differ in mean age, gender distribution, total cell number or subset yield. A total of 100 million to 110 million sorted cells were examined across all samples, and a strong correlation was observed between cell number per subset and RNA yield. In the study, TCRB repertoires of sorted circulating CD4+ T cell subsets from recently diagnosed type 1 diabetes patients were compared with those of matched healthy donors. Regulatory and stem cell-like memory subsets were isolated from only 8 patients and about 8 healthy donors, whereas naive and central memory subsets came from all 30 or so donors. Overall results and qualifications from the work: Sequencing cDNA rather than genomic DNA could over-represent highly expressing activated cells, although activation and CD3 levels did not differ between groups. Because small numbers of individuals were included in the HLA sub-analyses, any influence of HLA type on TCRB rearrangement was left unresolved. PCR might favor shorter templates, but patient and control samples were amplified and corrected together, so any skew would affect both groups equally. Patients with type 1 diabetes made fewer insertions and deleted more nucleotides at VDJ recombination sites, implying thymic rearrangement abnormalities. The naive, central memory and regulatory TCRB repertoires appeared to resemble one another more closely among patients than among healthy donors. In all four CD4+ subsets, TCRB CDR3 length was moderately but significantly shorter in type 1 diabetes patients.

From each donor, a single peripheral blood sample of 100 to 150 mL on average was drawn into heparinised tubes. Naive, central memory, regulatory and stem cell-like memory CD4+ T cells were sorted on a BD FACSAria II using a panel including CD45RO, CCR7, CD25, CD127, CD95 and CD27. Every sorted population had a purity above 95%. PBMCs were isolated immediately by Lymphoprep density gradient centrifugation and stained directly without culture. So that batch effects would be minimized, each experiment stained and sorted samples in pairs, pairing one healthy donor with one patient. The entire isolated RNA was reverse transcribed using the High Capacity cDNA Reverse Transcription Kit, and thus expressed TCRB transcripts were sequenced. Deep immunoSEQ sequencing was applied to naive, central memory and regulatory T cell samples, giving an average of roughly 3.6 million total reads per sample. Sorted cells were lysed in RLT buffer and RNA was extracted with DNase-treated RNeasy Micro or Mini kits, depending on cell number. Each cell subset was processed separately to prevent cross-contamination, with patient and healthy donor samples processed together. The immunoSEQ multiplex PCR was used to amplify TCRB sequences from cDNA, yielding 87-bp fragments that span the CDR3 region. Sequencing of the amplicons was done on the Illumina HiSeq platform. On the study's bioinformatics: PCR bias was computationally corrected using synthetic template baselines, reads within Hamming distance 2 were collapsed, and singletons that could not be merged were discarded. Reads were aligned against IMGT so that V, D and J genes, CDR3 length and insertions or deletions at six rearrangement sites could be assigned. Within each subset, clonotype counts were normalized to sorted cell number, and only after that were true diversity and Gini coefficients computed with the tcR R package. The overlap coefficient, calculated on TCRB nucleotide sequences, was used to measure repertoire sharing. As a proxy for the pre-selection repertoire, out-of-frame TCRB sequences from naive cells were analyzed. The immuneACCESS repertoire file appears here via TCRdb, limited to in-frame rearrangements. These files lack a portion of the clones; in checked studies, under half of the deficit traces to unresolved V genes, and the cause of the others is not known. Clone size and V and J calls were adopted from that table, with D and trimming inferred from the DNA. For this sample the table gives approximately 600,000 clones, of which 9.5% to 15% were detected only once. The ten largest clones represent more than 0.095% of the sample.

The sequence derives from a man aged 30-40 years with type 1 diabetes. The sample comprised naive CD4+ T cells from blood. What the cell subset or site label conveys for this sample: true naive CD4+ T cells.

The CDR3 loop reads CAIAQADYEQYF. The sequenced DNA: TGTGCCATCGCACAGGCGGACTACGAGCAGTACTTC. The chain is made from TRBV6-6 and TRBJ2-7; a weak D assignment points to TRBD1 (5 bases agree). Measured from the cysteine to the phenylalanine, the CDR3 is 12 residues long. Only CDR3 DNA remains: 36 bases, in frame from the first base. CDR1 MNHNY and CDR2 SVGAGI were looked up in the germline V gene (reference sequence). V is pared back by 10 bases and J by 3 bases, with 13 bases lying between the germline termini.